The 20 T cell receptor beta chains given below trace back to one sample, sequenced in a study of blood T cell repertoires in COVID-19. The assay was immunoSEQ multiplex PCR, and TCRdb's table has in-frame clones only and misses some. Of about 190,000 clones detected, roughly 86% appear once; the ten largest clones hold about 26%. The specimen was PBMCs or T cells enriched from blood (not recorded which). These receptor sequences come from a woman aged 35 to 49 in a cohort exposed to, infected with or recovered from COVID-19 (not recorded which).

This clone appeared a few times. This chain connects TRBV25-1 to TRBJ2-1; 9 positions match TRBD2. CDR3 length: 17 amino acids. With 0 bases clipped from V and 6 bases from J, the junction kept 9 bases outside the gene matches. Germline V gene lookup returns CDR1 MGHDK and CDR2 SYGVNS. CDR3 sequence: CASSEYIQAGGPNEQFF. In nucleotides, the CDR3 is TGTGCCAGCAGTGAATATATTCAAGCGGGGGGCCCCAATGAGCAGTTCTTC.

The J gene is TRBJ1-4, the V gene TRBV6-1; a possible D gene is TRBD1 (6 bases). The CDR3 totals 16 residues. Germline CDR1 MNHNS, CDR2 SASEGT. The V end was cut by 4 bases, the J end by 0 bases, with 12 bases between. Here the CDR3 reads CASSAPGASTNEKLFF. DNA for the CDR3: TGTGCCAGCAGTGCTCCAGGGGCCTCAACTAATGAAAAACTGTTTTTT.

The sample holds one count of this clone. The chain uses TRBV6-5 and TRBJ1-1; no clear D gene. Trimming removed 8 bases from V and 1 base from J, with 11 bases in between. Germline assignment: CDR1 MNHEY and CDR2 SVGAGI. This CDR3 is 13 amino acids long. CDR3 sequence: CASCPNGNTEAFF. CDR3 in DNA: TGTGCCAGCTGCCCTAACGGGAACACTGAAGCTTTCTTT.

The genes are TRBV2 and TRBJ2-1, with D maybe TRBD2 (6 bases). The CDR3 totals 11 residues. Germline CDR1 reads SNHLY; CDR2 reads FYNNEI. Trimming took 6 bases from V and 11 from J, leaving 11 bases between them. CDR3 amino acids: CASSGDLKQFF. The DNA for the CDR3 is TGTGCCAGCAGCGGGGACTTAAAGCAGTTCTTC.

The genes are TRBV29-1 and TRBJ2-3; the D is unclear. The CDR3 spans 11 residues. The V gene's germline CDR1 is SQVTM and CDR2 ANQGSEA. The V and J ends lost 1 base and 6 bases respectively, with 5 bases between them. The CDR3 DNA reads as TGCAGCGTTGAAGCGGTGGATACGCAGTATTTT. This sequence encodes CSVEAVDTQYF.

The chain combines TRBV5-6 with TRBJ1-1; perhaps TRBD1 as D (6 bases). The CDR3 length is 13 residues. Trimming cost V 5 bases and J 4 bases, with 12 bases left between them. CDR1 and CDR2 (germline): SGHDT, YYEEEE. The chain's CDR3 is CASRVRGSTEAFF. Here the CDR3 DNA reads TGTGCCAGCAGAGTTAGGGGGAGCACTGAAGCTTTCTTT.

The chain couples TRBV10-3 to TRBJ1-4, with D possibly TRBD1 on 6 matching bases. From germline, CDR1 is ENHRY and CDR2 SYGVKD. The CDR3 runs to 16 residues. V was pared by 4 bases and J by 2 bases, with 14 bases between. Written as DNA, the CDR3 is TGTGCCATCAGTGGAACGAGGGGGTCGACTAATGAAAAACTGTTTTTT. Translated, it gives CAISGTRGSTNEKLFF.

V usage is TRBV4-1 and J usage is TRBJ2-7; weak D call: TRBD1 (6 bases). CDR1 MGHRA and CDR2 YSYEKL come from the germline V gene. The CDR3 is 16 residues long. Trimming stripped 0 bases from V and 0 bases from J, with 12 bases between. For the CDR3, the DNA is TGCGCCAGCAGCCAAGATTATGACAGGAGCTCCTACGAGCAGTACTTC. The encoded protein is CASSQDYDRSSYEQYF.

This chain joins TRBV4-2 and TRBJ2-1; 10 positions agree with TRBD2. The germline gives CDR1 LGHNA, CDR2 YNFKEQ. The J segment lost 5 bases and the V segment lost 3 bases, leaving 10 bases of the junction unmatched. This CDR3 has 17 residues. CDR3 loop: CASSQLSGLAGDNEQFF. The CDR3 coding sequence is TGTGCCAGCAGCCAGCTGTCAGGGCTAGCGGGGGACAATGAGCAGTTCTTC.

The chain carries TRBV7-9 and TRBJ1-1; the match to TRBD1 covers 9 bases. J gave up 6 bases and V 5 bases, and 10 bases lay outside the gene matches. Germline V CDR1 and CDR2: SEHNR, FQNEAQ (reference sequence). This CDR3 spans 15 amino acids. CDR3 sequence: CASSTRSTGGSEAFF. Written as DNA, the CDR3 is TGTGCCAGCAGCACCCGGAGTACAGGGGGCTCTGAAGCTTTCTTT.

The chain recombines TRBV12-3 or TRBV12-4 with TRBJ2-5; tentative D call: TRBD2 (6 bases). V lost 4 bases and J lost 5, with 11 bases in between. CDR3 size: 13 residues. CDR3 DNA: TGTGCCAGCAGTTGGGGGGAGAAGGAGACCCAGTACTTC. It specifies CASSWGEKETQYF.

V and J are TRBV18 and TRBJ1-2; 7 nucleotides agree with TRBD1. The CDR3 extends over 15 amino acids. Losses at the gene ends were 6 bases for V and 3 bases for J; bases not matched to a gene: 10. Looked up from germline, CDR1 is KGHSH and CDR2 is LQKENI. The CDR3 DNA is TGTGCCAGCTCCCAAAGGACAGGCCAGGACTATGGCTACACCTTC. It codes for CASSQRTGQDYGYTF.

The chain has TRBV6-6 and TRBJ1-5, with unresolved D. The germline CDR1 and CDR2 sequences are MNHNY and SVGAGI (reference sequence). This CDR3 region has 13 residues. With 2 bases removed from V and 6 bases from J, the gap between germline ends came to 8 bases. The CDR3 sequence is CASSYDMRQPQHF. In DNA form, the CDR3 reads TGTGCCAGCAGTTACGATATGCGTCAGCCCCAGCATTTT.

The chain recombines TRBV21-1 with TRBJ2-2; TRBD1 is the table's D call, not checked against the DNA. TRBV21-1 is an annotated pseudogene. CDR3 size: 17 residues. CDR3 coding DNA: TGTGCCAGCACCGTAGGGGTGAGTCCCTCGAACACCGGGGAGCTGTTTTTT. It encodes CASTVGVSPSNTGELFF.

The chain carries TRBV25-1 and TRBJ1-2; 7 nucleotides match TRBD1. Germline V lookup: CDR1 MGHDK, CDR2 SYGVNS. Trimming at V came to 4 bases and at J to 6 bases, leaving 5 bases not matched to a gene. The CDR3 consists of 13 residues. CDR3 DNA sequence: TGTGCCAGCAGTGGAGATACAGGGGATGGCTACACCTTC. Translating gives CASSGDTGDGYTF.

The chain recombines TRBV7-6 with TRBJ1-1, with a weak D call TRBD1 (6 bases). Trimming cost V 4 bases and J 0 bases, with 18 bases left between them. This CDR3 has 17 amino acids. Germline V gives CDR1 SGHVS, CDR2 FNYEAQ. The CDR3 nucleotides are TGTGCCAGCAGCTCCGGACAGTTCCAGCACATGAACACTGAAGCTTTCTTT. It is translated as CASSSGQFQHMNTEAFF.

This sequence joins TRBV11-3 and TRBJ2-1; D is possibly TRBD2 (6 bases). Germline CDR1 is SGHNT and CDR2 is YENEEA. With 2 bases removed from V and 11 bases from J, the gap between germline ends came to 19 bases. The CDR3 spans 15 residues. The CDR3 loop reads CASSLTGGAGGKQFF. The CDR3 region has the DNA TGTGCCAGCAGCTTAACCGGCGGGGCCGGCGGTAAGCAGTTCTTC.

The CDR3 loop reads CASSYSTGAHNSPLHF. For the CDR3, the DNA is TGTGCCAGCAGTTACTCGACAGGGGCGCATAATTCACCCCTCCACTTT. The chain carries TRBV6-5 and TRBJ1-6, with TRBD1 matching over 8 bases. The CDR3 spans 16 residues. V shed 0 bases, J shed 5 bases, and the junction held 3 bases outside the gene matches. Germline-derived CDR1 and CDR2 are MNHEY and SVGAGI.

V is TRBV12-3 or TRBV12-4 and J is TRBJ1-3; tentatively, D is TRBD1 (6 bases). The germline V and J ends were trimmed by 6 bases and 11 bases, with 17 bases remaining between them. The CDR3 runs to 13 residues. The CDR3 here is CASSPLQRGPIYF. In DNA form, the CDR3 reads TGTGCCAGCAGCCCCCTTCAGCGGGGGCCCATATATTTT.

The rearrangement links TRBV1 to TRBJ2-7; the D call TRBD2 from the table was never checked on the DNA. TRBV1 is recorded as a pseudogene. This CDR3 has 16 residues. CDR3 loop: CTSSPRVAGVFYEQYF. The CDR3 DNA follows: TGCACCAGCAGTCCACGGGTAGCGGGGGTTTTCTACGAGCAGTACTTC.